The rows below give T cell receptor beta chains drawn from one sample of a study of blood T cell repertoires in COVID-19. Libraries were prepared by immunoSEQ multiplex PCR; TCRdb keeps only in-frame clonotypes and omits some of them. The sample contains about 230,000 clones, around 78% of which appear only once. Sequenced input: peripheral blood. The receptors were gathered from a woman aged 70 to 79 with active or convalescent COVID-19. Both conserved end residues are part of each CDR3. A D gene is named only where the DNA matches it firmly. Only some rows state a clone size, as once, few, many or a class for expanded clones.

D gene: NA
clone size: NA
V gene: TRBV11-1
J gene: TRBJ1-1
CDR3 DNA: TGTGCCAGCAGCTTAGGACAAGGCACTGAAGCTTTCTTT
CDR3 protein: CASSLGQGTEAFF

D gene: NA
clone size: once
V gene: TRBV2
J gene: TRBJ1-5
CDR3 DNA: TGTGCCAGCAGTGGACAGGTTTATCAGCCCCAGCATTTT
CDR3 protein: CASSGQVYQPQHF

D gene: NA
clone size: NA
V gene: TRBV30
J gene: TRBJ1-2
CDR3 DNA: TGTGCCTTAACCCCTTCCGACAGCTCGGGTTATGGCTACACCTTC
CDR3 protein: CALTPSDSSGYGYTF

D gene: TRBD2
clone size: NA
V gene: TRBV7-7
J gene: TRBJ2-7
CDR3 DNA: TGTGCTAGCAGCTCGGGGCCAGGACGGGAGGGTCTAAGGTACTTC
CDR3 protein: CASSSGPGREGLRYF

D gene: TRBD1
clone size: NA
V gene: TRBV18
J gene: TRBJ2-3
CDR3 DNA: TGTGCCAGCTCACCCGGGACAGGCCGGGATACGCAGTATTTT
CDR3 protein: CASSPGTGRDTQYF

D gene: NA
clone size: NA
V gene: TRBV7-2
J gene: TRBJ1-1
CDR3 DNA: TGTGCCAGCAGCTTAAATCGTGGACAGAAAGCTTTCTTT
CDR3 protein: CASSLNRGQKAFF

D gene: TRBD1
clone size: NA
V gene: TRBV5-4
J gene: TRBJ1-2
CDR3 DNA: TGTGCCAGCAGCTTCGGAGGGGGCGACTATGGCTACACCTTC
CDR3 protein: CASSFGGGDYGYTF

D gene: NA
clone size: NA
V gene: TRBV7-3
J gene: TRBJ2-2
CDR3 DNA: TGTGCCAGCAGGTCAACAGGGCCCGGGGAGCTGTTTTTT
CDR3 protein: CASRSTGPGELFF

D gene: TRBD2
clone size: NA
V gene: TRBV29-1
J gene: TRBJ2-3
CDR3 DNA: TGCAGCGTTGGATCTTTTGGCGGGGGGACCTCCACAGATACGCAGTATTTT
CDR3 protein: CSVGSFGGGTSTDTQYF

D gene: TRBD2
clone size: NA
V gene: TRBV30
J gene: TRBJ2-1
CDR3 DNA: TGTGCCTGGAGTGTTGGAGCGGGGATGGGCAATGAGCAGTTCTTC
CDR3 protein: CAWSVGAGMGNEQFF

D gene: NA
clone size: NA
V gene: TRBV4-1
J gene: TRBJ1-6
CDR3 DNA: TGCGCCAGCAGCCGGGGGCAGCCCTCACCCCTCCACTTT
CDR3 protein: CASSRGQPSPLHF

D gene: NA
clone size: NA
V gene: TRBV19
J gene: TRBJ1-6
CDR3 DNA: TGTGCCAGTAGTATGGAGGTTCGGTCACCCCTCCACTTT
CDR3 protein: CASSMEVRSPLHF

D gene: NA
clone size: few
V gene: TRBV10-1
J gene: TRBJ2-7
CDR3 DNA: TGCGCCAGCAGTGAGGCCGGGGTGGGCTCAAGCTCCTACGAGCAGTACTTC
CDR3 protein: CASSEAGVGSSSYEQYF

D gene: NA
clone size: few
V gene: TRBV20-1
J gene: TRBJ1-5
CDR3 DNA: TGCAGTGCTAGTCGTCTAGGGGATAATCAGCCCCAGCATTTT
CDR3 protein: CSASRLGDNQPQHF

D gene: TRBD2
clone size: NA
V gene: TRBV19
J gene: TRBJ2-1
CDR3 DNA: TGTGCCAGTAGTATATGGGGGGGATCCTACAATGAGCAGTTCTTC
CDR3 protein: CASSIWGGSYNEQFF

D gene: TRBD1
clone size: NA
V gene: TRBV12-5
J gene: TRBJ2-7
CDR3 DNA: TGTGCTAGTGGTTTGGATGAACAGGGGGTATCTTGGTGCTACGAGCAGTACTTC
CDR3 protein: CASGLDEQGVSWCYEQYF

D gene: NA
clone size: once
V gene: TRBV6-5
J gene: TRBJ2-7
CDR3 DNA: TGTGCCAGCCAAGAGTACAGGAGCTACGAGCAGTACTTC
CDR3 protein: CASQEYRSYEQYF

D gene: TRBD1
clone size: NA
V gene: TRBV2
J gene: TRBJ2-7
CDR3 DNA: TGTGCCAGCACCGGGACAGGGGGCTACGAGCAGTACTTC
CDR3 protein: CASTGTGGYEQYF

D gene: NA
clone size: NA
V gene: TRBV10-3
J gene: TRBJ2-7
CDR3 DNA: TGTGCCATCCCTGACCCAGGGCCCTCCCTCAACGAGCAGTACTTC
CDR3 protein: CAIPDPGPSLNEQYF

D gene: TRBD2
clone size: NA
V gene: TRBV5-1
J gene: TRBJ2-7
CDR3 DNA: TGCGCCAGCAGCTTGGATGGGGGACTAGCCTCGGACGAGCAGTACTTC
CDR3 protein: CASSLDGGLASDEQYF

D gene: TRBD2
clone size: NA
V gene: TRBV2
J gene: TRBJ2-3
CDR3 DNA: TGTGCCAGCAGTGAGGGACTACCCACAGATACGCAGTATTTT
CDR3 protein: CASSEGLPTDTQYF

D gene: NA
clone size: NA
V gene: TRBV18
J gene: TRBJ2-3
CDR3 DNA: TGTGCCAGCTCCCCGCGGAGGGAGAGCACAGATACGCAGTATTTT
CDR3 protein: CASSPRRESTDTQYF

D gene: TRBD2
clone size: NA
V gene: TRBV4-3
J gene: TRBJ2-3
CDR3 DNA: TGCGCCAGCAGCCAAGGTAGCGGGGGACTGTGGGATACGCAGTATTTT
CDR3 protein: CASSQGSGGLWDTQYF

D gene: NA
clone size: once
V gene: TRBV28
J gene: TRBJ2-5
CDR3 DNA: TGTGCCAGCAAAGCCCAAGAGACCCAGTACTTC
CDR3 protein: CASKAQETQYF

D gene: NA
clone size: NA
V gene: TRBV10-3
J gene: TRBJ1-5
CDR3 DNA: TGTGCCATCAGTCCAGGACAGAATCAGCCCCAGCATTTT
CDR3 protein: CAISPGQNQPQHF

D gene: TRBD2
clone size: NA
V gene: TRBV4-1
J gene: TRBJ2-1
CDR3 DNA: TGCGCCAGCAGCCAAGGACTAGCGGGGGATTACAATGAGCAGTTCTTC
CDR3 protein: CASSQGLAGDYNEQFF

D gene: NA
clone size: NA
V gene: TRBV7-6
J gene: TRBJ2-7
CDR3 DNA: TGTGCCAGCAGCTTAAGTCCAGGGTCCTACGAGCAGTACTTC
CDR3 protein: CASSLSPGSYEQYF

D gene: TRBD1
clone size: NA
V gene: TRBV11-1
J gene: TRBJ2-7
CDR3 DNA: TGTGCCAGCAGCTTCCGAAGGACAGGGGTCCACGAGCAGTACTTC
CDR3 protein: CASSFRRTGVHEQYF

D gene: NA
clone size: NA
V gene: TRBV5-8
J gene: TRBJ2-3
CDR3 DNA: TGTGCCAGCAGCTTGGACTTCGGGGGAGGAGATACGCAGTATTTT
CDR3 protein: CASSLDFGGGDTQYF

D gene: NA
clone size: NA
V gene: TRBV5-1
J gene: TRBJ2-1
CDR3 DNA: TGCGCCAGCAGCGTCACACCGGGACTTTACAATGAGCAGTTCTTC
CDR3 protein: CASSVTPGLYNEQFF

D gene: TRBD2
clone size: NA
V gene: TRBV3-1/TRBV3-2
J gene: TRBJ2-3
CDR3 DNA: TGTGCCAGCAGCCAAGATCGGGGACTACTCGGTTCGCAGTATTTT
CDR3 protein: CASSQDRGLLGSQYF

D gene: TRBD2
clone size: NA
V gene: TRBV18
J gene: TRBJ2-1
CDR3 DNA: TGTGCCAGCTCGACTAGCGGGATCTACAATGAGCAGTTCTTC
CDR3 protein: CASSTSGIYNEQFF

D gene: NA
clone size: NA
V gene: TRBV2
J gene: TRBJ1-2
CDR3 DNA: TGTGCCAGCAGTGAAAGACAGGCTAACTATGGCTACACCTTC
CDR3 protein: CASSERQANYGYTF

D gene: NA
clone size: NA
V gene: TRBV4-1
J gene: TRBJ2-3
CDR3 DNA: TGCGCCAGCAGCCAAGTATACCTTCCAGGGGGGACAGATACGCAGTATTTT
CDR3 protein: CASSQVYLPGGTDTQYF

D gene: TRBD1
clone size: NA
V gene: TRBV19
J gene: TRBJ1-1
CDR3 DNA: TGTGCCAGTAATATGGGTACAGGACAGGGTTCTGGGAACACTGAAGCTTTCTTT
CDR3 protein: CASNMGTGQGSGNTEAFF

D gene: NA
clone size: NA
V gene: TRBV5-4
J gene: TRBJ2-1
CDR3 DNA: TGTGCCAGCAGCATTAACCCAGGACTTACCTACAATGAGCAGTTCTTC
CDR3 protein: CASSINPGLTYNEQFF

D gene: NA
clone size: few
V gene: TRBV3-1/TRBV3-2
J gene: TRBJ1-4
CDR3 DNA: TGTGCCAGCAGCCAAGTTTCAGGAGGGGTCGGAAAACTGTTTTTT
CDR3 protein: CASSQVSGGVGKLFF

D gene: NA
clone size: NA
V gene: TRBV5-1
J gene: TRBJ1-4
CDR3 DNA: TGCGCCAGCAGCTTATATCAGGTGACGCCGGGGGAAAAACTGTTTTTT
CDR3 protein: CASSLYQVTPGEKLFF

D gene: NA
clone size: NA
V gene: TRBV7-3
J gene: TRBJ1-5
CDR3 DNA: TGTGCCAGCAGCTTATCTATCAATCAGCCCCAGCATTTT
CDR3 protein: CASSLSINQPQHF

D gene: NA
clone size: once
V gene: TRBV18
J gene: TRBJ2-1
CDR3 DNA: TGTGCCAGCTCCCACCGGGTCAATGAGCAGTTCTTC
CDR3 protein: CASSHRVNEQFF

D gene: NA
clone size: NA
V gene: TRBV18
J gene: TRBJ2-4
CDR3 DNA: TGTGCCAGCTCACCAGGGGCAGCCAAAAACATTCAGTACTTC
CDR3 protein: CASSPGAAKNIQYF

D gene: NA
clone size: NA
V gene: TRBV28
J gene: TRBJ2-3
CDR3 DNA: TGTGCCAGCAGCCGCGGACACACTAGCACAGATACGCAGTATTTT
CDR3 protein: CASSRGHTSTDTQYF

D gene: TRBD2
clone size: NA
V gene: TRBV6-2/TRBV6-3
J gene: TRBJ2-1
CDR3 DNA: TGTGCCAGCAGCCCCGGGACTAGCGGGAGACTAAGGAATGAGCAGTTCTTC
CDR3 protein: CASSPGTSGRLRNEQFF

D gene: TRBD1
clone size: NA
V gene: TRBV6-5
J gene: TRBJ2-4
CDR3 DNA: TGTGCCAGCAGGAACCTAAGGACAGGGAAGAACATTCAGTACTTC
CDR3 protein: CASRNLRTGKNIQYF

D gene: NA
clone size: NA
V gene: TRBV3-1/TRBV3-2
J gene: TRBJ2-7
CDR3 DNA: TGTGCCAGCAGCCAATCGTATCTCGGGGCCTACGAGCAGTACTTC
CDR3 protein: CASSQSYLGAYEQYF

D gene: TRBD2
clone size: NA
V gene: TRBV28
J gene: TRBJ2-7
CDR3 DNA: TGTGCCAGCAGCTTTCATCTAGCGGGCCTCTCCTACGAGCAGTACTTC
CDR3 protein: CASSFHLAGLSYEQYF

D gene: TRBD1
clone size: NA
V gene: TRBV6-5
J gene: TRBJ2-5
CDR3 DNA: TGTGCCAGCAGACAGGGGTTTCAAGAGACCCAGTACTTC
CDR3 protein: CASRQGFQETQYF

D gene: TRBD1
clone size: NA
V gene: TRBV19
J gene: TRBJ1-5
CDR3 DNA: TGTGCCAGTAGTATGTTTGGACAGGGGGGTCAGCCCCAGCATTTT
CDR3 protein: CASSMFGQGGQPQHF

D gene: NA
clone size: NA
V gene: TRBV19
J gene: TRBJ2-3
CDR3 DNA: TGTGCCAGTAGCTTCAATCGTGTTTCCTCACAGATAAAGCAGTATTTT
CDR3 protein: CASSFNRVSSQIKQYF

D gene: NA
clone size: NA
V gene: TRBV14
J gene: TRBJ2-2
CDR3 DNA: TGTGCCAGCAGCCAACAGGGGCCCGGGGAGCTGTTTTTT
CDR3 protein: CASSQQGPGELFF

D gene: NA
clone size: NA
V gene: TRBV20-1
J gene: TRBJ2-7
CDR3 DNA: TGCAGTGCTGCCCTGGAGGGGGAGCAGTACTTC
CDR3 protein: CSAALEGEQYF

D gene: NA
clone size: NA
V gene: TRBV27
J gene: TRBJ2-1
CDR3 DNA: TGTGCCAGCAGGTATCAGGGCTCCTACAATGAGCAGTTCTTC
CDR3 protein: CASRYQGSYNEQFF

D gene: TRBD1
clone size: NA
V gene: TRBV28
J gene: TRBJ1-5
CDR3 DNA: TGTGCCAGCAGAATGACAGGGGGTAGCAATCAGCCCCAGCATTTT
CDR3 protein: CASRMTGGSNQPQHF

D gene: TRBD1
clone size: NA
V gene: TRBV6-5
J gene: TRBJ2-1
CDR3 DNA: TGTGCCAGCAGATCCGGGACAGGGGGCATCAATGAGCAGTTCTTC
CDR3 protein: CASRSGTGGINEQFF

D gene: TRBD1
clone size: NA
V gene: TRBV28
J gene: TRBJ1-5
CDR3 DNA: TGTGCCAGCAGTTTAGGGGCAGGGGGACAGCCCCAGCATTTT
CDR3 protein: CASSLGAGGQPQHF

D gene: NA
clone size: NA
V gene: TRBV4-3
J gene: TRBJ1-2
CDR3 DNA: TGCGCCAGCAGCCAAGATACAGGGCTAGGCGGCTACACCTTC
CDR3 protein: CASSQDTGLGGYTF

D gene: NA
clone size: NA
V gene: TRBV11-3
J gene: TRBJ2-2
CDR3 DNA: TGTGCCAGCAGCAGGGGCAGGGCCACCGGGGAGCTGTTTTTT
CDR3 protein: CASSRGRATGELFF

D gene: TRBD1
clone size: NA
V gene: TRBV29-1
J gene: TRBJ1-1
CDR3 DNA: TGCAGCTCGGAGGGACAGGGGGTCGGCACTGAAGCTTTCTTT
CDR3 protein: CSSEGQGVGTEAFF

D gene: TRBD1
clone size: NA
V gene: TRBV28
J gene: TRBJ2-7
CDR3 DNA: TGTGCCAGCAGTTTATTTGACAGGGGAGGATACGAGCAGTACTTC
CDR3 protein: CASSLFDRGGYEQYF